This T cell receptor beta chain is drawn from a study of T cell responses to AZD1222 COVID-19 vaccine. The CDR3 consists of 12 residues. V was clipped by 4 bases and J by 9 bases, with 12 bases between them. The V gene's germline CDR1 is SGHRS and CDR2 YFSETQ. TCRdb keeps only in-frame clones here, not all; method: immunoSEQ multiplex PCR. The sample shows about 92,000 clones, about nine tenths of them seen only once. Sequenced here: peripheral blood, sampled on day 0 of AZD1222 vaccination. The chain has TRBV5-1 and TRBJ2-3, with D possibly TRBD1 on 6 matching bases. The receptor's source is an adult in good health. CDR3 sequence reads: CASSGTHATQYF. The CDR3 DNA reads TGCGCCAGCAGCGGGACACATGCCACGCAGTATTTT.